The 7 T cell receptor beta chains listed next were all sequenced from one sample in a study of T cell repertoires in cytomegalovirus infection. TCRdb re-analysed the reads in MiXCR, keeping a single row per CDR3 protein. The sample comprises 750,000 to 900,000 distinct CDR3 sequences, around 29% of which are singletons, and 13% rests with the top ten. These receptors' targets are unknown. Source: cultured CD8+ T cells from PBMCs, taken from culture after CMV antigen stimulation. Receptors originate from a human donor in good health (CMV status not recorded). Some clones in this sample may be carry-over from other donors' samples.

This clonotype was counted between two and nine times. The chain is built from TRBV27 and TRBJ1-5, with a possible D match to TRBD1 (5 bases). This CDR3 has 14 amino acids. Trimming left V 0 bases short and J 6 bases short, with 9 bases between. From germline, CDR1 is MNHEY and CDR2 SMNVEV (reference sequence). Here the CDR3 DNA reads TGTGCCAGCAGTTTATCAGCAGGGACTCAGCCCCAGCATTTT. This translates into CASSLSAGTQPQHF.

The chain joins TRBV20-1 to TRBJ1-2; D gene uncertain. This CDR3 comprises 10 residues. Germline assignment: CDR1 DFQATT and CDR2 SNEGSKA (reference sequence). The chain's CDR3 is CRPPGYGYTF. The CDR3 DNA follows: TGCAGGCCCCCGGGCTATGGCTACACCTTC.

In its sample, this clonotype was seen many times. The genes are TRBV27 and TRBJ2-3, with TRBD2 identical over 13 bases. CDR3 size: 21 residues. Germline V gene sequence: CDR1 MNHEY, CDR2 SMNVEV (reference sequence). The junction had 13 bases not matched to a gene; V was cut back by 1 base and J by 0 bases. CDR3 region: CASSLWGRGLAGAESTDTQYF. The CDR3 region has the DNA TGTGCCAGCAGTTTATGGGGGCGAGGACTAGCGGGGGCCGAAAGCACAGATACGCAGTATTTT.

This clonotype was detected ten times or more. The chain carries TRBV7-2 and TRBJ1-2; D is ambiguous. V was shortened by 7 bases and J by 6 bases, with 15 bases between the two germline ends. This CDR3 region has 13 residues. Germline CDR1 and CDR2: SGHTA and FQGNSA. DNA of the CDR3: TGTGCCAGCACCGATGAGATGATAAATGGCTACACCTTC. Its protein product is CASTDEMINGYTF.

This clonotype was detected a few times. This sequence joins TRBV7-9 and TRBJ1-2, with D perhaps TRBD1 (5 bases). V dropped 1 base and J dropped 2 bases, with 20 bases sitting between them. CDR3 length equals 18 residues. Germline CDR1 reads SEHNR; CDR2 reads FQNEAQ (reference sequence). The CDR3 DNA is TGTGCCAGCAGCTTAGGCGGTCGGCCGCGACGGGACAACTATGGCTACACCTTC. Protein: CASSLGGRPRRDNYGYTF.

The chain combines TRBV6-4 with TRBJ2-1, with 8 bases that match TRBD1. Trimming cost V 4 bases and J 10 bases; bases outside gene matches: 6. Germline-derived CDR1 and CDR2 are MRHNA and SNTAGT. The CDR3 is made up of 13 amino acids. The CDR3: CASSAEDREEQFF. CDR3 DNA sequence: TGTGCCAGCAGTGCCGAGGACAGGGAGGAGCAGTTCTTC.

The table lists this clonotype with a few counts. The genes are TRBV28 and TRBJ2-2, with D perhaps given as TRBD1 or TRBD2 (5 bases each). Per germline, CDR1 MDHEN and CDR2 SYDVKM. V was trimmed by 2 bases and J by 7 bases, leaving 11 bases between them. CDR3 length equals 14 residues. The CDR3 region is CASSLLGTDGELFF. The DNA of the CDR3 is TGTGCCAGCAGTTTACTTGGGACGGACGGGGAGCTGTTTTTT.